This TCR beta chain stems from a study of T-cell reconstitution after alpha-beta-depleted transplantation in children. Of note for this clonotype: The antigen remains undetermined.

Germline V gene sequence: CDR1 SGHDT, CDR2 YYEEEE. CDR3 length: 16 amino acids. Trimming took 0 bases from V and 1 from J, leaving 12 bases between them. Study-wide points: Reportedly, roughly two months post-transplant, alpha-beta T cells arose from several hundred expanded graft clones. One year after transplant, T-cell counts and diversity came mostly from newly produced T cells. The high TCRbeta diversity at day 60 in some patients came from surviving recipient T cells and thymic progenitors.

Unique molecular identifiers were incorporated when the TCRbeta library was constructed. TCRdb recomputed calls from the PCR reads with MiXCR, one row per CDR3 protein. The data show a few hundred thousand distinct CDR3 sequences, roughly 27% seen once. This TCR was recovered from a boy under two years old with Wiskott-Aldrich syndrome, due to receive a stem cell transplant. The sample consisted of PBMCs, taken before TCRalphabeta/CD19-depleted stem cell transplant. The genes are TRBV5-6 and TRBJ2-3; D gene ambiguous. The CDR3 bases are TGTGCCAGCAGCTTGGGTCTCGAGAGGCGCACAGATACGCAGTATTTT. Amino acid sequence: CASSLGLERRTDTQYF.